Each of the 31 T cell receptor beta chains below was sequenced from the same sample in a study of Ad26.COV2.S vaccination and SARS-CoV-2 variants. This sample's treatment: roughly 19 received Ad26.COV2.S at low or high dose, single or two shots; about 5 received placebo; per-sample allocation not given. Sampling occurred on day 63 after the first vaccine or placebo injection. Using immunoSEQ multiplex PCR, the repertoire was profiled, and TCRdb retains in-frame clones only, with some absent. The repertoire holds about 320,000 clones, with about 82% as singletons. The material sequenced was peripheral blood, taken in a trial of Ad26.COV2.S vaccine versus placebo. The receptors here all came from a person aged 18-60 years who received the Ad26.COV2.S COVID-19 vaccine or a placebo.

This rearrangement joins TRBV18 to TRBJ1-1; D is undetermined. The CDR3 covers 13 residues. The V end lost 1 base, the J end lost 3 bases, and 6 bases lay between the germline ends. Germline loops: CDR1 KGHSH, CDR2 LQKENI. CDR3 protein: CASSPRLDTEAFF. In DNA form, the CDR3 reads TGTGCCAGCTCACCACGTCTGGACACTGAAGCTTTCTTT.

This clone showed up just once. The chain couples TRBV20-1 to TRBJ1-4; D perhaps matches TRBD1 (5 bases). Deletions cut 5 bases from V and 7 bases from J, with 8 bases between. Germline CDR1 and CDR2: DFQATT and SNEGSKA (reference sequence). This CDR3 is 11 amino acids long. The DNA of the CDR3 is TGCAGTGCTGGAGGGACTGAAAAACTGTTTTTT. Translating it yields CSAGGTEKLFF.

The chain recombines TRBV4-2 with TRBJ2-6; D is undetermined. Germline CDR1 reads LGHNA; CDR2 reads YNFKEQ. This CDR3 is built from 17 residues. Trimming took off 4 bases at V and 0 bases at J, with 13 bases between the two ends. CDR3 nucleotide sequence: TGTGCCAGCAGCCCCGGACGGCCAGGCTCTGGGGCCAACGTCCTGACTTTC. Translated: CASSPGRPGSGANVLTF.

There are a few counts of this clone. The DNA of the CDR3 is TGTGCCAGCAGCCCGATGGGCAGGGGAGAAGCTTTCTTT. It codes for CASSPMGRGEAFF. This chain connects TRBV5-4 to TRBJ1-1; possibly TRBD1 for D (6 bases). Germline assignment: CDR1 SGHNT and CDR2 YYREEE (reference sequence). V lost 4 bases and J lost 8, with 15 bases in between. The CDR3 sequence is 13 residues long. Based on the CDR3 plus reference TRBV5-4 and TRBJ1-1, the full variable domain is ETGVTQSPTHLIKTRGQQVTLRCSSQSGHNTVSWYQQALGQGPQFIFQYYREEENGRGNFPPRFSGLQFPNYSSELNVNALELDDSALYLCASSPMGRGEAFFGQGTRLTVV.

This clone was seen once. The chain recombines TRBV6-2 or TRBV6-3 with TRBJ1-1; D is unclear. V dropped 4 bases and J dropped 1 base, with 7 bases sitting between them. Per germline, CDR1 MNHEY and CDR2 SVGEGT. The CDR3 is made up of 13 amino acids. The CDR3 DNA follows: TGTGCCAGCAGTTCAATACAGAACACTGAAGCTTTCTTT. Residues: CASSSIQNTEAFF.

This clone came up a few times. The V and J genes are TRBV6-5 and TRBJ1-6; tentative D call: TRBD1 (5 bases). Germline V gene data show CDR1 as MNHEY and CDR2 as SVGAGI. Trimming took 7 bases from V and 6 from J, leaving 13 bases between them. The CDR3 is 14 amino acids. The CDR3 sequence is CASIRDSANSPLHF. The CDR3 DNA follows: TGTGCCAGCATCCGGGACTCCGCTAATTCACCCCTCCACTTT.

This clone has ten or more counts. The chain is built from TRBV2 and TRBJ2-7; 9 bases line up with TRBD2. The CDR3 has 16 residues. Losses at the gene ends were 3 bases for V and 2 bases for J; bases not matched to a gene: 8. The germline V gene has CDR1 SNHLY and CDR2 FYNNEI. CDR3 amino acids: CASSDWPAGGTYEQYF. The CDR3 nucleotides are TGTGCCAGCAGTGATTGGCCAGCGGGGGGAACCTACGAGCAGTACTTC.

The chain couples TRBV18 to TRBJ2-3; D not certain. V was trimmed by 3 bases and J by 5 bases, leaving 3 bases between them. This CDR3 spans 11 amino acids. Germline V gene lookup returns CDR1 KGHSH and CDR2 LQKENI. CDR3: CASSPIDTQYF. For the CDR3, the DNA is TGTGCCAGCTCACCGATAGATACGCAGTATTTT.

DNA of the CDR3: TGTGCCAGCAGCTGGGGGAGGGGCGCCGGGGAGCTGTTTTTT. This encodes CASSWGRGAGELFF. The V call is TRBV5-6, the J call TRBJ2-2; 7 bases are shared with TRBD2. This CDR3 comprises 14 residues. V lost 3 bases to trimming and J lost 6 bases; unmatched junction nucleotides: 5. Germline V gene lookup returns CDR1 SGHDT and CDR2 YYEEEE.

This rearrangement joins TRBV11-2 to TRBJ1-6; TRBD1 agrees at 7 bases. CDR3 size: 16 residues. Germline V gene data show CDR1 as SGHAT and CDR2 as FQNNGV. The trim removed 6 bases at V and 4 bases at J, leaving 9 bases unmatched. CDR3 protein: CASRPSGTDYNSPLHF. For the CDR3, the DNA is TGTGCCAGCAGACCCTCCGGGACAGATTATAATTCACCCCTCCACTTT.

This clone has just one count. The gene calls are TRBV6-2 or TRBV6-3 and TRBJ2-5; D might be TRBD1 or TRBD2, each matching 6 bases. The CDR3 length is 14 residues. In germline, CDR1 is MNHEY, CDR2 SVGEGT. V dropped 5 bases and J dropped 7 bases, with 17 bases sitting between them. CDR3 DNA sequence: TGTGCCAGCAGTCCACAGGGCCAGGGAGGGACCCAGTACTTC. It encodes CASSPQGQGGTQYF.

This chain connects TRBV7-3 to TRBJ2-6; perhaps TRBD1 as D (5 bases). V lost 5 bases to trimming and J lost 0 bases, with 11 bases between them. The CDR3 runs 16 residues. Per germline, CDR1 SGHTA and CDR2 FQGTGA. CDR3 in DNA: TGTGCCAGCAGCACCCAGGACAACTCTGGGGCCAACGTCCTGACTTTC. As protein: CASSTQDNSGANVLTF.

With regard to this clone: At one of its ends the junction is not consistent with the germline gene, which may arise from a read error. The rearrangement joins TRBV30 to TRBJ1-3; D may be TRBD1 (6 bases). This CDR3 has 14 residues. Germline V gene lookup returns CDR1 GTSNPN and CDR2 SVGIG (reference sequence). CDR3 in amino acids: CAWNKDSSRNTIYF. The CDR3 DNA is TGTGCCTGGAATAAGGACAGCTCTCGAAACACCATATATTTT.

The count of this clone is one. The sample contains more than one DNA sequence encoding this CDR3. In nucleotides, the CDR3 is TGTGCCAGCTCACCGTCGGGACAGGGCTTTGGCTACACCTTC. Its protein is CASSPSGQGFGYTF. The chain combines TRBV18 with TRBJ1-2, with TRBD1 matching 9 bases. The CDR3 covers 14 residues. Germline values: CDR1 KGHSH, CDR2 LQKENI. Trimming at V came to 3 bases and at J to 7 bases, leaving 6 bases not matched to a gene.

DNA of the CDR3: TGTGCCAGCAGCTTCGCCGCGAACACCGGGGAGCTGTTTTTT. Its protein product is CASSFAANTGELFF. J is TRBJ2-2 and V is TRBV7-2; D ambiguous. Germline loops: CDR1 SGHTA, CDR2 FQGNSA. The V gene lost 3 bases and the J gene lost 0 bases, with 5 bases spanning the gap. The CDR3 has 14 amino acids.

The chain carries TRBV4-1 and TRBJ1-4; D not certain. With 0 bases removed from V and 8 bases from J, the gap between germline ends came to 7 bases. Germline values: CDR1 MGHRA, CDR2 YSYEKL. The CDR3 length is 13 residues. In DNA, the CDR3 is TGCGCCAGCAGCCAAGAGGCAGCGGAAAAACTGTTTTTT. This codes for CASSQEAAEKLFF.

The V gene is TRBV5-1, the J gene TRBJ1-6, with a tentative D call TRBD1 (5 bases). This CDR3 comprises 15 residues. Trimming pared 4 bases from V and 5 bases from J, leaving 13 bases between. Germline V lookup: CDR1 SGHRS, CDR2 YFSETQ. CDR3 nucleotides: TGCGCCAGCAGCCAGGGACGGACTAATAATTCACCCCTCCACTTT. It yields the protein CASSQGRTNNSPLHF.

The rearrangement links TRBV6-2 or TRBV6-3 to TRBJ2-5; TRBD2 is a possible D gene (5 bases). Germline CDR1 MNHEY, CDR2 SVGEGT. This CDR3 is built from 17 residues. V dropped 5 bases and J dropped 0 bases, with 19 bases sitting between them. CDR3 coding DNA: TGTGCCAGCAGTGGACTGACGGGCCTAAGGTACCAAGAGACCCAGTACTTC. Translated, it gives CASSGLTGLRYQETQYF.

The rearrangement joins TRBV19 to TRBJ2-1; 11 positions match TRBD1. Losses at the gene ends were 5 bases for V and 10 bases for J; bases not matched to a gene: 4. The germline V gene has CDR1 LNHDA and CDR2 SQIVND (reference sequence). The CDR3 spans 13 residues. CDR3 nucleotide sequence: TGTGCCAGTAGTGTTGGACAGGGGGCCGAGCAGTTCTTC. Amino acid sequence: CASSVGQGAEQFF.

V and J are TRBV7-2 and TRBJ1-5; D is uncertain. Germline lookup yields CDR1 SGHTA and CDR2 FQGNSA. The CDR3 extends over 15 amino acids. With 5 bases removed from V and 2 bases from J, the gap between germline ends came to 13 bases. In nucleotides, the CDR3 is TGTGCCAGCAGCCAATCCGGAGCACGCAATCAGCCCCAGCATTTT. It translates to CASSQSGARNQPQHF.

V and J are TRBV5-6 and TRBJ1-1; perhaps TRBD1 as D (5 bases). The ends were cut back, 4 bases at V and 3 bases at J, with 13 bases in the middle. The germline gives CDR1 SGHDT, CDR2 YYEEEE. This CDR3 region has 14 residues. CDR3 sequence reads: CASSIRVVDTEAFF. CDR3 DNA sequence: TGTGCCAGCAGCATCAGGGTTGTGGACACTGAAGCTTTCTTT.

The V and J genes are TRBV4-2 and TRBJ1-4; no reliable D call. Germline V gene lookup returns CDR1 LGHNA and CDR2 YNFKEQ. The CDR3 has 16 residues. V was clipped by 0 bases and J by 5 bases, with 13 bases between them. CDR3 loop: CASSQDEVGRNEKLFF. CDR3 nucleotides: TGTGCCAGCAGCCAAGACGAGGTAGGCCGCAATGAAAAACTGTTTTTT.

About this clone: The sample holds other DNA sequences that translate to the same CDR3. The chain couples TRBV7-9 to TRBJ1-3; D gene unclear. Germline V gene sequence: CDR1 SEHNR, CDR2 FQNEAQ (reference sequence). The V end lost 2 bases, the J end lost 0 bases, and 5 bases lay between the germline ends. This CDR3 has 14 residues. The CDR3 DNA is TGTGCCAGCAGCTTATCATCCTCTGGAAACACCATATATTTT. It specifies CASSLSSSGNTIYF.

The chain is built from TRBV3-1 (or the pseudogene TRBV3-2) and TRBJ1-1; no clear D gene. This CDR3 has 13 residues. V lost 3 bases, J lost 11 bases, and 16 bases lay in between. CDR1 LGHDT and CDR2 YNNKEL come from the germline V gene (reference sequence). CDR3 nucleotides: TGTGCCAGCAGCCAGTATCCCCCACAGACGGCTTTCTTT. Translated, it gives CASSQYPPQTAFF.

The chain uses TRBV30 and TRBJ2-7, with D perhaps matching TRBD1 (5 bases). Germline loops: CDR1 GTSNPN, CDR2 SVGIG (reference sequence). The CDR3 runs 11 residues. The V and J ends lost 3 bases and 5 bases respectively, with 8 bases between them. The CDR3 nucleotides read TGTGCCTGGAGACAGGTCAACGAGCAGTACTTC. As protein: CAWRQVNEQYF. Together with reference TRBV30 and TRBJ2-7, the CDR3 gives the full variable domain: SQTIHQWPATLVQPVGSPLSLECTVEGTSNPNLYWYRQAAGRGLQLLFYSVGIGQISSEVPQNLSASRPQDRQFILSSKKLLLSDSGFYLCAWRQVNEQYFGPGTRLTVT.

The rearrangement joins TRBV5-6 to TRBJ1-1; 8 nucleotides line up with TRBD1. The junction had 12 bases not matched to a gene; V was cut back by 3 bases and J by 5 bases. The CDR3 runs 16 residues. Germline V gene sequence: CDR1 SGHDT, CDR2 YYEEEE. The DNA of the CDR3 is TGTGCCAGCAGCTCCCAATCCCAGGGGGCGCCGACTGAAGCTTTCTTT. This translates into CASSSQSQGAPTEAFF.

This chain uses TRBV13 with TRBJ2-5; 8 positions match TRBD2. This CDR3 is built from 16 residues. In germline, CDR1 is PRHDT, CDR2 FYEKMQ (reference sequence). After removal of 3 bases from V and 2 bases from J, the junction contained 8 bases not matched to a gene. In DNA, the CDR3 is TGTGCCAGCAGCTTCACGGGGGGGAAGATTCAAGAGACCCAGTACTTC. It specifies CASSFTGGKIQETQYF.

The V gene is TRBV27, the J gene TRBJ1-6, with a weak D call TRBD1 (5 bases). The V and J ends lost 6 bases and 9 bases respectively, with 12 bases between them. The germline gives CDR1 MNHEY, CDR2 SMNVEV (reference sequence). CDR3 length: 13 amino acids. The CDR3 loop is CASSHDSFSPLHF. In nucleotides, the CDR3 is TGTGCCAGCAGCCACGACAGTTTTTCACCCCTCCACTTT.

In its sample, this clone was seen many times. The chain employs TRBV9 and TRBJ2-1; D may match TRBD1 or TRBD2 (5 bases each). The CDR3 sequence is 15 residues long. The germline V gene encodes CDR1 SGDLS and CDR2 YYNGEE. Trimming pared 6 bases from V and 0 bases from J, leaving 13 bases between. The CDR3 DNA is TGTGCCAGCAACCCCAGTGGGGGCTCCTACAATGAGCAGTTCTTC. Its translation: CASNPSGGSYNEQFF.

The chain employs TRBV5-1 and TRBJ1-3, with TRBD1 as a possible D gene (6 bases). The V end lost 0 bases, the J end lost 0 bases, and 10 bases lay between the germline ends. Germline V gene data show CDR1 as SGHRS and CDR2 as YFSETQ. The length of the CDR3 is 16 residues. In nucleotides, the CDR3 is TGCGCCAGCAGCTTGGCCGAACAGGGCTCTGGAAACACCATATATTTT. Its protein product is CASSLAEQGSGNTIYF.

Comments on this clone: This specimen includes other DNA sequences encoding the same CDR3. Written as DNA, the CDR3 is TGTGCCAGCAGCCTACAAGAGAACACTGAAGCTTTCTTT. It is translated as CASSLQENTEAFF. The J gene is TRBJ1-1, the V gene TRBV7-9, with D hard to call. The germline V gene has CDR1 SEHNR and CDR2 FQNEAQ (reference sequence). CDR3 size: 13 residues. Trimming took off 5 bases at V and 1 base at J, with 8 bases between the two ends.